The entry below gives a single T cell receptor (beta chain) sequence along with its context. Its antigen remains unknown. Other DNA sequences of this sample code for an identical CDR3. Trimming took off 6 bases at V and 4 bases at J, with 18 bases between the two ends. Germline CDR1 and CDR2: MNHNY and SVGAGI (reference sequence). The CDR3 length is 15 residues. These data are taken from a study of graft-versus-host responses after intestinal transplantation. For the study at large: As for transplant type, recipients had multivisceral, liver-intestinal, or isolated intestinal grafts.

Findings and caveats of the study: Recipient-marrow GvH clones were detected, some having first appeared in ileum or blood.

TCRdb's table, derived via immunoSEQ multiplex PCR, lists solely in-frame clones and lacks some. Among about 100,000 clones, roughly 87% were seen once, and the ten largest hold over 0.55%. This sample comprised unstimulated CD4+ T cells sorted from spleen or lymph node cells, obtained before transplant. The genes are TRBV6-6 and TRBJ1-2; D ambiguous. The clonotype comes from a human donor who was the organ donor for an intestinal transplant. CDR3 in DNA: TGTGCCAGCAGGGAGGTGGGGTCCCGTTCCTATGGCTACACCTTC. It codes for CASREVGSRSYGYTF.